These 6 T cell receptor beta chains originate from one sample sequenced in a study of cytomegalovirus exposure and HLA in healthy donors. The primer mix had 60 Vbeta and 13 Jbeta primers. TCRdb's copy holds only in-frame clones and misses some; the assay was immunoSEQ multiplex PCR. The sample shows about 150,000 clones, 79% of them seen only once. Sequenced material: PBMCs. These receptors originate from a male donor in good health and CMV-seronegative.

The chain is built from TRBV12-5 and TRBJ2-7; 7 bases are a match to TRBD1. Germline V gives CDR1 LGHNT, CDR2 FRNRAP. The CDR3 contains 13 residues. V was pared by 2 bases and J by 4 bases, with 2 bases of the junction left unmatched. The CDR3 loop reads CASGLRDRYEQYF. CDR3 coding DNA: TGTGCTAGTGGTTTGCGGGACAGATACGAGCAGTACTTC. Complete variable domain (other parts from reference TRBV12-5 and TRBJ2-7): DARVTQTPRHKVTEMGQEVTMRCQPILGHNTVFWYRQTMMQGLELLAYFRNRAPLDDSGMPKDRFSAEMPDATLATLKIQPSEPRDSAVYFCASGLRDRYEQYFGPGTRLTVT.

CDR3 nucleotide sequence: TGTGCCAGCAGCTTAGACTCGAGCTCCTACGAGCAGTACTTC. Its protein is CASSLDSSSYEQYF. The rearrangement joins TRBV7-9 to TRBJ2-7; D not certain. The CDR3 is 14 residues long. Per germline, CDR1 SEHNR and CDR2 FQNEAQ (reference sequence). With 1 base removed from V and 0 bases from J, the gap between germline ends came to 7 bases.

V gene TRBV13 combines with J gene TRBJ2-7; 7 bases match TRBD2. The CDR3 spans 16 residues. V was clipped by 5 bases and J by 3 bases; unmatched bases: 13. Germline CDR1 and CDR2: PRHDT and FYEKMQ (reference sequence). CDR3 region: CASSILRGGLLYEQYF. CDR3 nucleotides: TGTGCCAGCAGCATCCTCCGCGGGGGACTCCTCTACGAGCAGTACTTC.

The chain recombines TRBV7-2 with TRBJ1-3, with 7 bases fitting TRBD1. The CDR3 runs 15 residues. J was trimmed by 4 bases and V by 5 bases; bases with no gene match: 8. Germline CDR1 is SGHTA and CDR2 is FQGNSA. CDR3 in amino acids: CASSPLTGRGNTIYF. For the CDR3, the DNA is TGTGCCAGCAGCCCATTGACAGGGCGGGGAAACACCATATATTTT.

This clone was counted between two and nine times. The gene calls are TRBV19 and TRBJ2-7, with D uncertain. Between the trimmed V and J ends, which lost 6 bases and 6 bases, there was a span of 24 bases. The CDR3 is made up of 16 amino acids. Germline CDR1 LNHDA, CDR2 SQIVND (reference sequence). Written as DNA, the CDR3 is TGTGCCAGTAGCCCCGGTTATGCCTCAACTCCGGGCGAGCAGTACTTC. Encoded protein: CASSPGYASTPGEQYF.

The chain is built from TRBV13 and TRBJ1-4; D possibly corresponds to TRBD1 (5 bases). The CDR3 loop spans 13 amino acids. The V end lost 2 bases, the J end lost 7 bases, and 8 bases lay between the germline ends. Germline CDR1 and CDR2: PRHDT and FYEKMQ (reference sequence). The CDR3 region is CASSLQGGEKLFF. The CDR3 DNA reads TGTGCCAGCAGCTTACAGGGAGGTGAAAAACTGTTTTTT.